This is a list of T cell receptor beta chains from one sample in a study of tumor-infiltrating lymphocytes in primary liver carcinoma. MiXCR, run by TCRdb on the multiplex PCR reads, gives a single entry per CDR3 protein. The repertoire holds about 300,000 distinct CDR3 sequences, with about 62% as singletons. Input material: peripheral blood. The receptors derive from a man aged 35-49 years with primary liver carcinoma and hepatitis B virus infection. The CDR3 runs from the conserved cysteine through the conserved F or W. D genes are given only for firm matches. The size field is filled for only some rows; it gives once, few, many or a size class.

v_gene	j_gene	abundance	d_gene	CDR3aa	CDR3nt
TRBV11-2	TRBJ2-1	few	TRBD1	CASRPGTASNEQFF	TGTGCCAGCAGACCCGGGACAGCCTCCAATGAGCAGTTCTTC
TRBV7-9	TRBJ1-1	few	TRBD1	CASSSPPGQGQTEAFF	TGTGCCAGCAGCTCCCCGCCGGGACAGGGGCAAACTGAAGCTTTCTTT
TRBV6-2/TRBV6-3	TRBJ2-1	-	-	CASRPAGRVYNEQFF	TGTGCCAGCAGGCCGGCGGGCCGGGTATACAATGAGCAGTTCTTC
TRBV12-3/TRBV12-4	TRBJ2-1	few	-	CVSSLVDAGLVQFF	TGTGTCAGCAGTTTAGTGGATGCGGGGTTAGTGCAGTTCTTC
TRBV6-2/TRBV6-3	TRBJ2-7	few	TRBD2	CASRHGTSGRSVHEQYF	TGTGCCAGCAGACACGGGACTAGCGGGAGATCAGTCCACGAGCAGTACTTC
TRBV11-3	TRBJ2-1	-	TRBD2	CASSPRTSGRHGQFF	TGTGCCAGCAGCCCCAGGACCAGCGGGAGACATGGGCAGTTCTTC
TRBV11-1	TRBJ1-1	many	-	CASSSPEWGGEAFF	TGTGCCAGCAGCTCCCCCGAGTGGGGAGGTGAAGCTTTCTTT
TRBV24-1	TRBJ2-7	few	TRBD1	CATSDPGQGSDEQYF	TGTGCCACCAGTGACCCCGGACAGGGATCGGACGAGCAGTACTTC
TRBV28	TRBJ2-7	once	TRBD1	CASNRQGRWYEQYF	TGTGCCAGCAACCGACAGGGGAGGTGGTACGAGCAGTACTTC
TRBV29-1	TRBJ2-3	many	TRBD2	CSVEASGADTQYF	TGCAGCGTTGAAGCTAGCGGTGCAGATACGCAGTATTTT
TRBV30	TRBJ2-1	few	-	CAWSEPYNEQFF	TGTGCCTGGAGTGAACCCTACAATGAGCAGTTCTTC
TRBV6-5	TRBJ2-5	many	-	CASSLSSPQETQYF	TGTGCCAGCAGTTTATCCTCCCCGCAAGAGACCCAGTACTTC
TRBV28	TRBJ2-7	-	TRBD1	CASSPGTGVFYEQYF	TGTGCCAGCAGCCCCGGGACAGGAGTCTTCTACGAGCAGTACTTC
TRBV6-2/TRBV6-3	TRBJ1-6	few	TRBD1	CASNRSGTGGFGSPLHF	TGTGCCAGCAACCGCTCCGGGACAGGAGGATTCGGATCACCCCTCCACTTT
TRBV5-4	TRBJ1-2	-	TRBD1	CASSAQDREDYDYTF	TGTGCCAGCAGCGCCCAGGACAGGGAGGACTATGACTACACCTTC
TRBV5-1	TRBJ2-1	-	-	CASSYRDPRFNEQFF	TGCGCCAGCAGCTACCGGGACCCCAGATTCAATGAGCAGTTCTTC
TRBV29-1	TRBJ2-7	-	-	CGVVREGSYDEQYF	TGCGGCGTCGTGCGTGAGGGCTCGTACGACGAGCAGTACTTC
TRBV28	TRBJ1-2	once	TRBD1	CAMDRNYGYTF	TGTGCCATGGACAGGAACTATGGCTACACCTTC
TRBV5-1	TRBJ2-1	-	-	CASSRNGTHGDEQFF	TGCGCCAGCAGCCGCAACGGGACCCATGGTGATGAGCAGTTCTTC
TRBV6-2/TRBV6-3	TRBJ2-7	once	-	CANSLTRGHYEQYF	TGTGCTAACTCTCTAACGCGGGGTCACTACGAGCAGTACTTC
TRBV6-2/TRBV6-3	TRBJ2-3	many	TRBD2	CASSYSLAADTQYF	TGTGCCAGCAGTTACTCACTAGCGGCAGATACGCAGTATTTT
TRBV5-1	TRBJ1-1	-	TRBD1	CASGLGPGQLNTEAFF	TGCGCCAGCGGCTTGGGTCCGGGACAGTTGAACACTGAAGCTTTCTTT
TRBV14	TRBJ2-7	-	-	CASSQDQTRGGGQYF	TGTGCCAGCAGCCAAGATCAGACTAGGGGCGGAGGGCAGTACTTC
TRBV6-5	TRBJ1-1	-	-	CASTVGTVGGGTEAFF	TGTGCCAGCACTGTAGGGACTGTCGGCGGTGGCACTGAAGCTTTCTTT
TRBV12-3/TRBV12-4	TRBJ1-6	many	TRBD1	CASSSRGHSPLHF	TGTGCCAGCAGTTCCAGGGGGCATTCACCCCTCCACTTT
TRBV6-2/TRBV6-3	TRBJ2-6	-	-	CASSYDRAPMGANVLSF	TGTGCCAGCAGTTATGACAGAGCGCCAATGGGGGCCAACGTCCTAAGTTTC
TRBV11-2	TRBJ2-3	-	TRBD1	CASSLSRGSNTQYF	TGTGCCAGCAGCTTATCCAGGGGGTCAAATACGCAGTATTTT
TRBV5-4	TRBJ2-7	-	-	CASSPPLELGYERYF	TGTGCCAGCAGCCCCCCGCTAGAACTCGGCTACGAGCGATACTTC
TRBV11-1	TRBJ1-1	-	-	CASRGIGPRMGMNTEAFF	TGTGCCAGCAGAGGAATAGGCCCCCGGATGGGTATGAACACTGAAGCTTTCTTT
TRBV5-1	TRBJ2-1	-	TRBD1	CASSFAGTGPLEQLF	TGCGCCAGCAGCTTCGCCGGGACAGGGCCCCTTGAGCAGCTCTTC
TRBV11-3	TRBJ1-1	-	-	CTSSLGVNTEAFF	TGTACCAGCAGTTTAGGGGTGAACACTGAAGCTTTCTTT
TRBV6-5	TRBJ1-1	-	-	CASRYSLGAGTEAFF	TGTGCCAGCAGATACTCGCTTGGGGCAGGCACTGAAGCTTTCTTT
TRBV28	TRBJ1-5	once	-	CASSFGGGGGSNQLQHF	TGTGCCAGCAGTTTTGGGGGAGGGGGGGGCAGCAATCAGCTCCAGCATTTT
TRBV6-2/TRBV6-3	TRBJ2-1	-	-	CANSPNAGGPNEQFF	TGTGCCAACAGTCCAAATGCTGGAGGGCCGAATGAGCAGTTCTTC
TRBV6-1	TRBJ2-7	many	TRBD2	CASSVTVSGSSSYEQYF	TGTGCCAGCAGTGTGACGGTTAGCGGGAGTTCTTCCTACGAGCAGTACTTC
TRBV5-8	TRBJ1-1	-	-	CASSFHQGNTEAFF	TGTGCCAGCAGCTTTCACCAGGGGAACACTGAAGCTTTCTTT
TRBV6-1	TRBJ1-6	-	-	CANSEALGTLGAPLHF	TGTGCCAACAGTGAAGCGCTTGGGACCCTCGGGGCACCCCTCCACTTT
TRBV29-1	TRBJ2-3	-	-	CSVAGTDTQCF	TGCAGCGTTGCCGGCACAGATACGCAGTGCTTT
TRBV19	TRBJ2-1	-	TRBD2	CASSTQSLPSGNNEQFF	TGTGCCAGTAGTACCCAAAGCCTTCCTAGCGGTAACAATGAGCAGTTCTTC
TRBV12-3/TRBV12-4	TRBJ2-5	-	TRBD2	CVRSLAGVETQYF	TGTGTCAGGTCGCTAGCGGGAGTGGAGACCCAGTACTTC
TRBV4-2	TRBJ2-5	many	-	CASSQEVVGASGQETQYF	TGTGCCAGCAGCCAAGAAGTGGTGGGGGCTAGCGGACAAGAGACCCAGTACTTC